These 3 T cell receptor beta chains came from one sample sequenced in a study of T cells in Graves' hyperthyroidism and ophthalmopathy. Template material for amplifying TCR beta CDR3 regions consisted of RNA transcripts. An initial round of RT-PCR targeting the TCR CDR3 relied on the HTBI primer set. TCRdb re-analysed the multiplex PCR reads in MiXCR, keeping a single row per CDR3 protein. The sample gives around 99,000 distinct CDR3 sequences, roughly 15% of which show up once; around 42% is in the top ten. Input material: blood. The source is a woman in her forties or fifties with Graves' hyperthyroidism.

This clonotype was observed many times. This sequence joins TRBV3-1 and TRBJ2-1; TRBD2 agrees at 9 bases. The V segment lost 2 bases and the J segment 9 bases; nucleotides outside the gene matches: 17. Germline CDR1 reads LGHDT; CDR2 reads YNNKEL (reference sequence). There are 18 residues in the CDR3. The CDR3 sequence: CASSQNGAGGEYKPEQFF. DNA for the CDR3: TGTGCCAGCAGCCAAAATGGGGCGGGAGGGGAGTACAAGCCTGAGCAGTTCTTC.

This clonotype occurred many times. The chain links TRBV30 to TRBJ2-1; D is possibly TRBD1 or TRBD2 (5 bases each). This CDR3 spans 14 amino acids. V dropped 1 base and J dropped 4 bases, with 11 bases sitting between them. Germline values: CDR1 GTSNPN, CDR2 SVGIG (reference sequence). The CDR3 region is CAWSGVGGYNEQFF. CDR3 DNA sequence: TGTGCCTGGAGTGGCGTTGGGGGTTACAATGAGCAGTTCTTC.

This clonotype appeared many times. The rearrangement uses TRBV6-2 or TRBV6-3 and TRBJ2-1; weak D call: TRBD2 (6 bases). Trimming pared 0 bases from V and 4 bases from J, leaving 13 bases between. The CDR3 is 16 residues long. Germline V gene data show CDR1 as MNHEY and CDR2 as SVGEGT. In DNA form, the CDR3 reads TGTGCCAGCAGTTACTCTTCTTTAGCGGCGTACAATGAGCAGTTCTTC. It is translated as CASSYSSLAAYNEQFF.